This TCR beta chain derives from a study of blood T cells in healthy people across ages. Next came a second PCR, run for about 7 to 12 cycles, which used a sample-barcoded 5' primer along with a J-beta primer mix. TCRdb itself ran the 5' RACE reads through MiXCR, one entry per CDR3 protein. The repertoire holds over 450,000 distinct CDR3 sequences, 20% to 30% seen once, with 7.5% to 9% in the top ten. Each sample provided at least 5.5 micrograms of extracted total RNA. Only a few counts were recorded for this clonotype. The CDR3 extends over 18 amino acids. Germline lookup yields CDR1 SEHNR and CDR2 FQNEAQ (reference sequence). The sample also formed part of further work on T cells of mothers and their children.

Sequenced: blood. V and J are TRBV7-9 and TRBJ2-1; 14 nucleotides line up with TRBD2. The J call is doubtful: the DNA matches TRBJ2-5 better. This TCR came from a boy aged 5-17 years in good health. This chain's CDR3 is CASSSALTSGGGQETQYF. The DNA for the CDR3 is TGTGCCAGCAGCTCCGCCCTGACTAGCGGGGGGGGACAGGAGACCCAGTACTTC.